A selection of T cell receptor beta chains follows, all from one sample in a study of blood T cells in healthy people across ages. Each CDR3 protein gets one entry after TCRdb re-called the 5' RACE reads with MiXCR. The sample records about 570,000 distinct CDR3 sequences, around 27% being singletons. These data were also reused for a study on T cells of mothers and their children.

The specimen was blood. The receptors were sampled from a boy aged 2-9 years in good health. CDR3s include the opening cysteine and the closing phenylalanine or tryptophan. A D gene is named only where the DNA matches it firmly. Size is omitted from some rows. Given values are once, few, many or a class for expanded clones.

abundance	j_gene	v_gene	d_gene	CDR3nt	CDR3aa
-	TRBJ1-2	TRBV6-5	-	TGTGCCAGCTGTTACTCGGGGGACTCCAACTATGGCTACACCTTC	CASCYSGDSNYGYTF
-	TRBJ2-1	TRBV7-6	TRBD2	TGTGCCAGCAGCTTGGTTTCAGCGGGAGTGGTAAATGAGCAGTTCTTC	CASSLVSAGVVNEQFF
-	TRBJ1-3	TRBV6-5	-	TGTGCCAGCAGTTACTCGAAGTATCAGGGACGGGGTGGAAACACCATATATTTT	CASSYSKYQGRGGNTIYF
-	TRBJ1-3	TRBV18	-	TGTGCCAGCTCACCACCGATGGCAGTTTCTGGAAACACCATATATTTT	CASSPPMAVSGNTIYF
few	TRBJ2-7	TRBV7-9	-	TGTGCCACCTCAGCTCCTGGGGTCGGTATATACGAGCAGTACTTC	CATSAPGVGIYEQYF
many	TRBJ2-5	TRBV7-8	TRBD1	TGTGCCAGCAGCATAGACAGGGGGGGAGTGACCCAGTACTTC	CASSIDRGGVTQYF
-	TRBJ2-5	TRBV7-9	TRBD2	TGTGCCAGCAGCTTCGCCCGGGAGGGCCGAAAGACCCAGTACTTC	CASSFAREGRKTQYF
-	TRBJ1-1	TRBV12-3/TRBV12-4	TRBD1	TGTGCCAGCAGTGTACAGACAGGGGGCAAGGAGGGCACTGAAGCTTTCTTT	CASSVQTGGKEGTEAFF
few	TRBJ2-7	TRBV12-3/TRBV12-4	-	TGTGCCAGCAGTTTGTCTAGACCCTACGAGCAGTACTTC	CASSLSRPYEQYF
few	TRBJ2-7	TRBV6-1	-	TGTGCCTCCCTCGGCAACTCCTACGAGCAGTACTTC	CASLGNSYEQYF
few	TRBJ2-7	TRBV9	TRBD2	TGTGCCAGCAGCCCCCGACTAGCGGGGACGTTGTACTTC	CASSPRLAGTLYF
-	TRBJ2-5	TRBV20-1	TRBD1	TGCAGTGCTAGGGGTGGGACAGCCCAAGAGACCCAGTACTTC	CSARGGTAQETQYF
-	TRBJ2-7	TRBV4-2	TRBD2	TGTGCCAGCAGCCCCGGGCGGGAGGATGGGTACGAGCAGTACTTC	CASSPGREDGYEQYF
-	TRBJ2-7	TRBV29-1	-	TGCAGCGCCGGGACGGAATCCTACGAGCAGTACTTC	CSAGTESYEQYF
-	TRBJ2-2	TRBV15	-	TGTGCCACCAGCAGAGATCCGTCCCTACCTGCCGGGGAGCTGTTTTTT	CATSRDPSLPAGELFF
-	TRBJ2-3	TRBV15	-	TGTGCCACCGCGGTACGAGTCGGGGGCGCAGATACGCAGTATTTT	CATAVRVGGADTQYF
-	TRBJ1-3	TRBV5-4	-	TGTGCCAGCAGCTTGATAGAGCTACAGGGCGGCTCTGGAAACACCATATATTTT	CASSLIELQGGSGNTIYF
-	TRBJ1-2	TRBV11-2	-	TGTGCCAGCAGCTTAGGAAGCACCTATGGCTACACCTTC	CASSLGSTYGYTF
-	TRBJ2-7	TRBV7-6	-	TGTGCCAGCAGCGCAGGGTCGGGGGAGCAGTACTTC	CASSAGSGEQYF
-	TRBJ2-7	TRBV7-9	-	TGTGCCAGCAGCTCAAACAGGGTCTACGAGCAGTACTTC	CASSSNRVYEQYF